The 30 T cell receptor beta chains given below trace back to one sample, sequenced in a study of Graves' ophthalmopathy and Graves' hyperthyroidism. RNA transcripts provided the template for amplifying TCR beta CDR3 regions. An initial RT-PCR round employing HTBI primers preceded a second-round multiplex PCR. MiXCR, run by TCRdb on the multiplex PCR reads, gives a single entry per CDR3 protein. Of roughly 700,000 distinct CDR3 sequences in the sample, 35% to 50% were seen once. Sample: peripheral blood. Receptor source: an adult man with Graves' ophthalmopathy.

This clonotype came up a few times. The chain uses TRBV20-1 and TRBJ2-7, with TRBD1 identical over 7 bases. The CDR3 has 13 amino acids. CDR1 is DFQATT, CDR2 SNEGSKA, per germline (reference sequence). V was clipped by 2 bases and J by 5 bases; unmatched bases: 6. The CDR3 DNA follows: TGCAGTGCTAGACCTTACGACAGGGACGAGCAGTACTTC. It specifies CSARPYDRDEQYF.

This clonotype turned up a few times. The V gene is TRBV7-2, the J gene TRBJ1-4, with a weak D call TRBD1 (6 bases). CDR3 length: 14 residues. V was cut by 2 bases and J by 7 bases, with 11 bases left in between. The V gene's germline CDR1 is SGHTA and CDR2 FQGNSA. DNA of the CDR3: TGTGCCAGCAGCTTAAACAGGGCGACTGAAAAACTGTTTTTT. It yields the protein CASSLNRATEKLFF.

The chain has TRBV29-1 and TRBJ2-7, with 9 bases fitting TRBD1. The V gene's germline CDR1 is SQVTM and CDR2 ANQGSEA. V gave up 8 bases and J gave up 5 bases; unmatched junction bases: 10. CDR3 length: 13 residues. The CDR3 bases are TGCAGCAGTCGAGGACAGGGGCTCGACGAGCAGTACTTC. It encodes CSSRGQGLDEQYF.

The chain has TRBV2 and TRBJ1-1, with D maybe TRBD1 (5 bases). Trimming removed 8 bases at V and 7 bases at J, with 14 bases between. CDR1 SNHLY and CDR2 FYNNEI come from the germline V gene. The CDR3 contains 12 residues. The CDR3 loop reads CASDLGTFEAFF. For the CDR3, the DNA is TGTGCCAGCGATCTCGGGACGTTTGAAGCTTTCTTT.

The rearrangement uses TRBV4-2 and TRBJ1-2, with D maybe TRBD1 (6 bases). This CDR3 comprises 15 residues. CDR1 and CDR2 from the germline V gene are LGHNA and YNFKEQ. Trimming took off 2 bases at V and 5 bases at J, with 15 bases between the two ends. As DNA, the CDR3 is TGTGCCAGCAGCCAATTGGACAGCATGGTATATGGCTACACCTTC. This encodes CASSQLDSMVYGYTF.

This clonotype was detected ten times or more. V and J are TRBV29-1 and TRBJ1-2; D is possibly TRBD1 (6 bases). The germline V and J ends were trimmed by 4 bases and 7 bases, with 19 bases remaining between them. The CDR3 loop spans 14 amino acids. Germline V gene data show CDR1 as SQVTM and CDR2 as ANQGSEA. The CDR3 is CSVVRDTVAGGYTF. As DNA, the CDR3 is TGCAGCGTTGTACGGGACACAGTAGCTGGTGGCTACACCTTC.

This sequence joins TRBV12-3 or TRBV12-4 and TRBJ2-7; 7 nucleotides agree with TRBD1. The CDR3 sequence is 13 residues long. Trimming cost V 6 bases and J 3 bases; bases outside gene matches: 5. As DNA, the CDR3 is TGTGCCAGCAGCTATCAGGGGGACTACGAGCAGTACTTC. Its translation is CASSYQGDYEQYF.

This clonotype was found a few times. One junction end does not reproduce the germline sequence, and a read error may be involved. The gene calls are TRBV10-2 and TRBJ1-4; no reliable D call. The CDR3 is 17 amino acids. Germline loops: CDR1 WSHSY, CDR2 SAAADI. The CDR3 spells CASSRRGPGSTNEKLFF. CDR3 DNA: TGTGCCAGCAGCCGGCGGGGTCCCGGATCAACTAATGAAAAACTGTTTTTT.

This clonotype has at least ten counts. This chain uses TRBV14 with TRBJ2-5, with D possibly matching TRBD1 (6 bases). Looked up from germline, CDR1 is SGHDN and CDR2 is FVKESK. The CDR3 loop spans 15 amino acids. Trimming removed 2 bases at V and 5 bases at J, with 15 bases between. For the CDR3, the DNA is TGTGCCAGCAGCCAAAGGGCGACAGGAGGCGAGACCCAGTACTTC. Translated, it gives CASSQRATGGETQYF.

Only a few counts were recorded for this clonotype. V is TRBV11-2 and J is TRBJ2-7, with 7 positions matching TRBD2. The CDR3 is 14 residues long. Trimming took 4 bases from V and 0 from J; bases not matched to a gene: 3. Germline V gene data show CDR1 as SGHAT and CDR2 as FQNNGV. The CDR3 is CASSSRLASYEQYF. CDR3 nucleotides: TGTGCCAGCAGCTCCCGACTAGCCTCCTACGAGCAGTACTTC.

Many counts were recorded for this clonotype. The chain couples TRBV29-1 to TRBJ2-5; D uncertain. Per germline, CDR1 SQVTM and CDR2 ANQGSEA. V lost 3 bases and J lost 3, with 11 bases in between. The CDR3 loop spans 13 amino acids. CDR3 sequence (DNA): TGCAGCGTTGAGATACAGAGAAAAGAGACCCAGTACTTC. As protein: CSVEIQRKETQYF.

As for this clonotype: An end of the junction differs from the germline gene, which may be a read error. The chain uses TRBV12-3 or TRBV12-4 and TRBJ1-5; the D is unclear. The CDR3 is 17 amino acids. The CDR3: CTSSEAHFRILNQPQHF. The DNA of the CDR3 is TGTACCAGCAGTGAAGCGCACTTTAGGATCCTGAATCAGCCCCAGCATTTT.

Concerning this clonotype itself: A read error is possible here, since a much larger clone lies one base away. The gene calls are TRBV29-1 and TRBJ2-2; TRBD1 matches 12 bases. CDR3 length: 14 residues. CDR1 and CDR2 (germline): SQVTM, ANQGSEA. The CDR3 protein is CSVEGQGATGELLF. As DNA, the CDR3 is TGCAGCGTTGAGGGACAGGGGGCCACCGGGGAGCTGCTTTTT.

This clonotype was picked up many times. The chain is built from TRBV7-6 and TRBJ1-1; D is perhaps TRBD1 (6 bases). CDR3 length equals 14 residues. V was clipped by 4 bases and J by 0 bases, with 9 bases between them. The germline V gene has CDR1 SGHVS and CDR2 FNYEAQ. The CDR3 bases are TGTGCCAGCAGCTCTACAGGGATGAACACTGAAGCTTTCTTT. Amino acid sequence: CASSSTGMNTEAFF.

The chain joins TRBV2 to TRBJ1-2; possible D gene TRBD1, 5 bases. V lost 5 bases, J lost 6 bases, and 16 bases lay in between. This CDR3 spans 14 amino acids. Germline loops: CDR1 SNHLY, CDR2 FYNNEI. CDR3 residues: CASSFAGRFNGYTF. The CDR3 nucleotides read TGTGCCAGCAGTTTCGCGGGGCGATTTAATGGCTACACCTTC.

The V call is TRBV19, the J call TRBJ1-1, with D uncertain. The CDR3 contains 13 residues. V shed 8 bases and J shed 3 bases, with 13 bases lying between them. Germline V CDR1 and CDR2: LNHDA, SQIVND (reference sequence). CDR3: CASRRALDTEAFF. Here the CDR3 DNA reads TGTGCCAGTCGGAGGGCGTTGGACACTGAAGCTTTCTTT.

The chain joins TRBV20-1 to TRBJ1-2; D remains unclear. CDR3 length: 15 amino acids. With 1 base removed from V and 5 bases from J, the gap between germline ends came to 17 bases. Germline CDR1 reads DFQATT; CDR2 reads SNEGSKA (reference sequence). CDR3 coding DNA: TGCAGTGCTAGAGTTTCAGGTCTCCCCGTTTATGGCTACACCTTC. Protein product: CSARVSGLPVYGYTF.

This clonotype occurred once. The chain recombines TRBV5-1 with TRBJ1-2; 7 bases line up with TRBD1. CDR3 size: 15 residues. Germline CDR1 and CDR2: SGHRS and YFSETQ. The V gene end was trimmed by 2 bases and the J gene end by 4 bases; junction bases not matched to a gene: 8. CDR3 sequence: CASSLEPGQRYGYTF. In DNA form, the CDR3 reads TGCGCCAGCAGCTTAGAACCGGGACAGCGCTATGGCTACACCTTC.

The chain couples TRBV20-1 to TRBJ2-5; a possible D gene is TRBD2 (7 bases). Germline CDR1 is DFQATT and CDR2 is SNEGSKA (reference sequence). V was clipped by 5 bases and J by 4 bases, with 20 bases between them. The CDR3 totals 15 residues. In DNA, the CDR3 is TGCAGTGCTCCCGAGCGAGGGGGGGCCCGAGAGACCCAGTACTTC. Its protein is CSAPERGGARETQYF.

This clonotype occurred many times. The chain couples TRBV7-9 to TRBJ1-1; 8 bases match TRBD1. Per germline, CDR1 SEHNR and CDR2 FQNEAQ (reference sequence). V trimming: 5 bases; J trimming: 4 bases; junction bases outside the gene matches: 12. The CDR3 has 16 amino acids. The CDR3 DNA reads TGTGCCAGCAGCGCCGGACAGGGAGGGAGGAGCACTGAAGCTTTCTTT. It specifies CASSAGQGGRSTEAFF.

This clonotype was detected a few times. This chain connects TRBV19 to TRBJ1-2, with a possible D match to TRBD1 (6 bases). CDR3 length equals 15 residues. Germline-derived CDR1 and CDR2 are LNHDA and SQIVND (reference sequence). The germline V and J ends were trimmed by 4 bases and 1 base, with 13 bases remaining between them. The CDR3 nucleotides are TGTGCCAGTAGTAAGCCACAGGGTTTTAACTATGGCTACACCTTC. This sequence encodes CASSKPQGFNYGYTF. The variable domain in full, with the rest retrieved from reference TRBV19 and TRBJ1-2, is DGGITQSPKYLFRKEGQNVTLSCEQNLNHDAMYWYRQDPGQGLRLIYYSQIVNDFQKGDIAEGYSVSREKKESFPLTVTSAQKNPTAFYLCASSKPQGFNYGYTFGSGTRLTVV.

The sample holds one count of this clonotype. J is TRBJ1-2 and V is TRBV15; TRBD1 matches 7 bases. Germline-derived CDR1 and CDR2 are LNHNV and YYDKDF (reference sequence). J was trimmed by 0 bases and V by 3 bases; bases with no gene match: 4. The CDR3 has 15 amino acids. The CDR3 region is CATSSPGTANYGYTF. DNA for the CDR3: TGTGCCACCAGCAGTCCGGGGACAGCTAACTATGGCTACACCTTC.

The V call is TRBV7-9, the J call TRBJ2-5; D unresolved. The CDR3 length is 16 residues. CDR1 is SEHNR, CDR2 FQNEAQ, per germline (reference sequence). V dropped 1 base and J dropped 1 base, with 13 bases sitting between them. The CDR3 spells CASSLVYLRIQETQYF. The CDR3 DNA reads TGTGCCAGCAGCTTAGTCTACCTCCGAATCCAAGAGACCCAGTACTTC. The full variable domain, in which reference TRBV7-9 and TRBJ2-5 provide the parts outside the CDR3, is DTGVSQNPRHKITKRGQNVTFRCDPISEHNRLYWYRQTLGQGPEFLTYFQNEAQLEKSRLLSDRFSAERPKGSFSTLEIQRTEQGDSAMYLCASSLVYLRIQETQYFGPGTRLLVL.

The J gene is TRBJ1-2, the V gene TRBV7-4; tentatively, D is TRBD1 (6 bases). Germline lookup yields CDR1 SGHVT and CDR2 SQSDAQ. Trimming shortened V by 5 bases and J by 13 bases, and 14 bases separated the two germline ends. The CDR3 consists of 11 residues. The CDR3 here is CASSRDIDLTF. The CDR3 coding sequence is TGTGCCAGCAGCCGGGACATTGATCTCACCTTC.

This clonotype showed up just a few times. The chain has TRBV28 and TRBJ2-2; TRBD1 matches 9 bases. Germline V gene sequence: CDR1 MDHEN, CDR2 SYDVKM. The CDR3 runs 13 residues. Trimming removed 10 bases from V and 3 bases from J; junction bases left unmatched: 3. CDR3 in DNA: TGTGCCACCGGGGACAGGGACACCGGGGAGCTGTTTTTT. Translating gives CATGDRDTGELFF. The variable domain in full, with the rest retrieved from reference TRBV28 and TRBJ2-2, is DVKVTQSSRYLVKRTGEKVFLECVQDMDHENMFWYRQDPGLGLRLIYFSYDVKMKEKGDIPEGYSVSREKKERFSLILESASTNQTSMYLCATGDRDTGELFFGEGSRLTVL.

The CDR3 loop reads CASSQDYRGGTIYF. CDR3 bases: TGCGCCAGCAGCCAAGATTACCGTGGAGGCACCATATATTTT. V is TRBV4-1 and J is TRBJ1-3; no reliable D call. Germline V gives CDR1 MGHRA, CDR2 YSYEKL. The CDR3 has 14 residues. Trimming took 0 bases from V and 9 from J, leaving 12 bases between them.

A word on this clonotype: This sequence may be a read error, since a much larger clone differs from it by one base. This CDR3 is missing its conserved last phenylalanine or tryptophan, likely due to a read error. The V call is TRBV2, the J call TRBJ1-2; 7 positions match TRBD1. The CDR3 length is 13 residues. J lost 8 bases, V lost 4 bases, and 7 bases had no gene match. Germline V gene data show CDR1 as SNHLY and CDR2 as FYNNEI. CDR3 residues: CASSAETGDGYTL. CDR3 nucleotides: TGTGCCAGCAGTGCTGAAACAGGGGACGGCTACACCCTC.

The V call is TRBV5-6, the J call TRBJ2-5, with TRBD1 as a possible D gene (5 bases). The CDR3 is 18 amino acids. Trimming stripped 0 bases from V and 5 bases from J, with 23 bases between. Germline V gene data show CDR1 as SGHDT and CDR2 as YYEEEE. The CDR3 coding sequence is TGTGCCAGCAGCTTGGCCGAGGCAGGGATGTTTTTGCGCGAGACCCAGTACTTC. Protein product: CASSLAEAGMFLRETQYF.

This clonotype has a count of ten or more. The chain has TRBV29-1 and TRBJ1-3, with D hard to call. The V gene lost 6 bases and the J gene lost 0 bases, with 15 bases spanning the gap. CDR3 length: 15 amino acids. CDR1 is SQVTM and CDR2 is ANQGSEA in the germline V gene. CDR3 nucleotide sequence: TGCAGCGTGGGATCATCGGGCAACTCTGGAAACACCATATATTTT. Translating it yields CSVGSSGNSGNTIYF.

In this sample, this clonotype turned up many times. A junction boundary mismatches the germline segment, possibly from a read error. The gene calls are TRBV7-7 and TRBJ1-5; TRBD1 might be the D (5 bases). Germline V gene data show CDR1 as SSHAT and CDR2 as FNYEAQ (reference sequence). This CDR3 is 13 amino acids long. For the CDR3, the DNA is TGTGCTAGCAGCTTAGCCCAGGGTCAGCCCCAGCATTTT. Translation: CASSLAQGQPQHF.